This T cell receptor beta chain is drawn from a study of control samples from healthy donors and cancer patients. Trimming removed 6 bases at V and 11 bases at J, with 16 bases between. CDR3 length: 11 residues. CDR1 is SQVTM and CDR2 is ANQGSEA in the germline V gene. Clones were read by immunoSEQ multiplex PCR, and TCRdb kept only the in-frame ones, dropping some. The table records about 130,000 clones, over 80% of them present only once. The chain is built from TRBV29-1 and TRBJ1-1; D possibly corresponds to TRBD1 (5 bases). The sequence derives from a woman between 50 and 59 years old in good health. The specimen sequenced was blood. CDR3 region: CSVDIRDTAFF. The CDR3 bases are TGCAGCGTGGATATCAGGGATACGGCTTTCTTT.